The entry below gives a single TCR beta chain sequence along with its context. V lost 3 bases and J lost 6; bases outside the gene matches: 5. CDR3 size: 15 residues. Germline lookup yields CDR1 MNHNS and CDR2 SASEGT. The sample is drawn from a study of blood T cell repertoires in COVID-19. Background on the study: Donors in the United States, Italy and Spain gave samples during acute or convalescent COVID-19. T cells, B-cell-depleted T cells, or PBMCs provided the cDNA or gDNA that served as material.

Original processing notes: Quantification of nucleated cells was approximated via reference gene primer amplification. TCRdb's table, derived via immunoSEQ multiplex PCR, lists solely in-frame clones and lacks some. That table supplies the V and J calls and clone size; D and trimming were determined from the DNA. The sample shows fewer than 250,000 clones, around four fifths of them seen only once. The sequence was collected from a man in his fifties or sixties with active or convalescent COVID-19. The sample was peripheral blood. The V call is TRBV6-1, the J call TRBJ2-3; 11 bases line up with TRBD2. CDR3 nucleotides: TGTGCCAGCAGTGACACTAGCGGGAGACCCGATACGCAGTATTTT. Protein product: CASSDTSGRPDTQYF.